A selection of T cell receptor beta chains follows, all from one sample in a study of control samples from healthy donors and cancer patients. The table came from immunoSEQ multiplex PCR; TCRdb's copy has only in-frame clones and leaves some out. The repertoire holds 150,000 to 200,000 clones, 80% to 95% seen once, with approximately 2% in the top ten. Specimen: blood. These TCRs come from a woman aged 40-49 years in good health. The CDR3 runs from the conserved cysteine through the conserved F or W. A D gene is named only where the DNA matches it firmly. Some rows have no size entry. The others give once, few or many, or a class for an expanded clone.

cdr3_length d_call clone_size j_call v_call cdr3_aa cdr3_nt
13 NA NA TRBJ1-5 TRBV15 CATSRGVGQPQHF TGTGCCACCAGCAGAGGGGTTGGTCAGCCCCAGCATTTT
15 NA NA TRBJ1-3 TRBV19 CASSYRQASGNTIYF TGTGCCAGTAGTTACCGACAAGCCTCTGGAAACACCATATATTTT
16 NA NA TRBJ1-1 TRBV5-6 CASSLERQLMNTEAFF TGTGCCAGCAGCTTGGAAAGACAGCTCATGAACACTGAAGCTTTCTTT
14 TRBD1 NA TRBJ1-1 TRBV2 CASSTDREDTEAFF TGTGCCAGCAGCACCGACAGGGAGGACACTGAAGCTTTCTTT
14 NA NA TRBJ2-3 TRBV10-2 CASGVVGFTDTQYF TGCGCCAGCGGAGTAGTGGGTTTTACAGATACGCAGTATTTT
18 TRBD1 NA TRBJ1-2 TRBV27 CASSSGIGQGEGWHGYTF TGTGCCAGCAGTTCAGGGATAGGACAGGGGGAGGGTTGGCATGGCTACACCTTC
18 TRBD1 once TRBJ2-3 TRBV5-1 CASSLPRAGTGPTDTQYF TGCGCCAGCAGCTTGCCCCGCGCCGGGACAGGGCCGACAGATACGCAGTATTTT
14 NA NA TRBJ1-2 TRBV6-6 CASSYAGFEDGYTF TGTGCCAGCAGTTACGCCGGGTTCGAGGACGGCTACACCTTC
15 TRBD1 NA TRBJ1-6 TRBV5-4 CASRATGDGNSPLHF TGTGCCAGCAGAGCGACAGGGGATGGTAATTCACCCCTCCACTTT
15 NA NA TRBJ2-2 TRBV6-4 CASSDTGTNTGELFF TGTGCCAGCAGTGACACCGGGACAAACACCGGGGAGCTGTTTTTT
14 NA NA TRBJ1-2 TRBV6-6 CASSYEGLNYGYTF TGTGCCAGCAGTTACGAGGGCCTTAACTATGGCTACACCTTC
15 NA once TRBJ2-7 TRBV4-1 CASSLATGPGGEQYF TGCGCCAGCAGCCTGGCGACAGGGCCGGGGGGGGAGCAGTACTTC
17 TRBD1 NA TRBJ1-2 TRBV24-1 CATSERTGAGGGYGYTF TGTGCCACCAGTGAAAGGACAGGGGCGGGAGGGGGCTATGGCTACACCTTC
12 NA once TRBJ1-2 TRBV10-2 CASSELGYGYTF TGCGCCAGCAGTGAGCTAGGCTATGGCTACACCTTC
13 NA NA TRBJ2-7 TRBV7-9 CASSSVMGYEQYF TGTGCCAGCAGCTCAGTGATGGGTTACGAGCAGTACTTC
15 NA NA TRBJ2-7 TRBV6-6 CASTEQHRPSYEQYF TGTGCCAGCACCGAACAACACAGGCCCTCCTACGAGCAGTACTTC
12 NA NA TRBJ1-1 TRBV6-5 CASSLIDREAFF TGTGCCAGCAGTCTAATAGACAGGGAAGCTTTCTTT
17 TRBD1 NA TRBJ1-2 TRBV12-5 CASPNLGREQGEHGYTF TGTGCTAGTCCGAATCTGGGGAGAGAACAGGGGGAGCATGGCTACACCTTC
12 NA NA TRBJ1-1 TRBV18 CASSADLTEAFF TGTGCCAGCTCGGCGGACCTGACTGAAGCTTTCTTT
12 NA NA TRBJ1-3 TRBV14 CASSPGRNTIYF TGTGCCAGCAGCCCCGGAAGAAACACCATATATTTT
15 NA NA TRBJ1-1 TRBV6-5 CALSPGGGSFAEAFF TGTGCCCTAAGCCCGGGGGGGGGAAGTTTCGCTGAAGCTTTCTTT
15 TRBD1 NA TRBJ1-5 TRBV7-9 CASSLTGQDNQPQHF TGTGCCAGCAGCCTCACGGGACAGGACAATCAGCCCCAGCATTTT
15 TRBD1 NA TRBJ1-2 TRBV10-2 CASNRDRGKRNGYTF TGCGCCAGCAACCGGGACAGGGGAAAGAGGAATGGCTACACCTTC
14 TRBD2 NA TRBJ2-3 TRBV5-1 CASSLALALDTQYF TGCGCCAGCAGCTTGGCACTAGCGTTAGATACGCAGTATTTT
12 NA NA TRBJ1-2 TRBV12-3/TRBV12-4 CASTLSPVGYTF TGTGCCAGCACCCTTTCCCCGGTAGGCTACACCTTC
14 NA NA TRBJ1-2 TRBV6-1 CASSEMWENYGYTF TGTGCCAGCAGTGAAATGTGGGAGAACTATGGCTACACCTTC
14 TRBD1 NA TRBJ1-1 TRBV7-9 CASSFLTGLGGAFF TGTGCCAGCAGCTTTCTGACAGGGCTGGGGGGAGCTTTCTTT
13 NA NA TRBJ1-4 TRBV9 CASSPPNHEKLFF TGTGCCAGCAGCCCTCCAAATCATGAAAAACTGTTTTTT
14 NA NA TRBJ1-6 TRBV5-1 CASSLAGGNSPLHF TGCGCCAGCAGCTTGGCAGGCGGAAATTCACCCCTCCACTTT
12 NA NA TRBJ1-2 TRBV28 CASSLGGYGYTF TGTGCCAGCAGCCTTGGAGGGTATGGCTACACCTTC
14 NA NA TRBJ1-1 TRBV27 CASSTRGGLREAFF TGTGCCAGCAGTACTCGTGGGGGGCTCCGTGAAGCTTTCTTT
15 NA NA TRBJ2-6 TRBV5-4 CASSLAGFGANVLTF TGTGCCAGCAGCTTGGCCGGGTTTGGGGCCAACGTCCTGACTTTC
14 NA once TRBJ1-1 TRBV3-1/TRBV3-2 CASSQDRGNTEAFF TGTGCCAGCAGCCAAGATAGGGGGAACACTGAAGCTTTCTTT
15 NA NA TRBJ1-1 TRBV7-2 CASSLGRVRNTEAFF TGTGCCAGCAGCTTAGGCAGGGTCCGGAACACTGAAGCTTTCTTT
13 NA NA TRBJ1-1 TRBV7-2 CASSLATGSIKNF TGTGCCAGCAGCTTAGCGACAGGTAGCATAAAGAACTTT
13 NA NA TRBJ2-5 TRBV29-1 CSVGPGSVETQYF TGCAGCGTTGGTCCAGGGAGTGTTGAGACCCAGTACTTC
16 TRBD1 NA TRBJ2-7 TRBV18 CASSPLGTGYSYEQYF TGTGCCAGCTCACCACTAGGGACAGGCTATTCCTACGAGCAGTACTTC
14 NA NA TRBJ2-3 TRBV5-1 CASSLEGDTDTQYF TGCGCCAGCAGCTTGGAAGGGGACACAGATACGCAGTATTTT
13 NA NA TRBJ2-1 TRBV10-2 CASSDRGPGEQFF TGCGCCAGCAGTGACAGGGGCCCAGGTGAGCAGTTCTTC
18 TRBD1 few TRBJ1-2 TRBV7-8 CASSLIITGQGVKYGYTF TGTGCCAGCAGCTTAATCATCACAGGACAGGGGGTTAAATATGGCTACACCTTC
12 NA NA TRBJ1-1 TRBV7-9 CASSSGGAKAFF TGTGCCAGCAGTTCTGGGGGGGCGAAAGCTTTCTTT
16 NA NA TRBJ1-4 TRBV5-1 CASSMGQPATNEKLFF TGCGCCAGCAGCATGGGACAACCGGCAACTAATGAAAAACTGTTTTTT
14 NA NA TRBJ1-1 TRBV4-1 CASSQDRGNTEAFF TGCGCCAGCAGCCAAGATCGGGGAAACACTGAAGCTTTCTTT
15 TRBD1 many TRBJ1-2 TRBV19 CASSIGTGVSYGYTF TGTGCCAGTAGTATAGGAACAGGGGTCTCCTATGGCTACACCTTC
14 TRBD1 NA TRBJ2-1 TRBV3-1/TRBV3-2 CASSQVQGAYEQFF TGTGCCAGCAGCCAAGTTCAGGGGGCCTATGAGCAGTTCTTC
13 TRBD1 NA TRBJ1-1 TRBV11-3 CASSLLGGSEAFF TGTGCCAGCAGCTTGTTAGGGGGCTCTGAAGCTTTCTTT
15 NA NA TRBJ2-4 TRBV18 CASATGQGSKNIQYF TGTGCCAGCGCCACGGGGCAGGGTTCCAAAAACATTCAGTACTTC
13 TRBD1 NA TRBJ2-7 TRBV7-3 CASSLDRGYEQYF TGTGCCAGCAGCCTCGACAGGGGTTACGAGCAGTACTTC
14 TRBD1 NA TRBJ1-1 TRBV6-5 CASSTNSGGTEAFF TGTGCCAGCAGTACCAACTCAGGGGGCACTGAAGCTTTCTTT
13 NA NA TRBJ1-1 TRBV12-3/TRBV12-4 CASSLAVNTEAFF TGTGCCAGCAGTTTAGCTGTGAACACTGAAGCTTTCTTT
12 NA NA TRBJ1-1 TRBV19 CASLGPNTEAFF TGTGCCAGTCTGGGGCCGAACACTGAAGCTTTCTTT
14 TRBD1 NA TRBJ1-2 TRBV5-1 CASSLYGQDYGYTF TGCGCCAGCAGCCTTTACGGACAGGACTATGGCTACACCTTC
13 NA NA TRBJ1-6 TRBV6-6 CASSGRENSPLHF TGTGCCAGCAGCGGCAGAGAAAATTCACCCCTCCACTTT
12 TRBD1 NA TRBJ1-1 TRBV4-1 CASTQGGGEAFF TGCGCCAGCACCCAGGGGGGCGGTGAAGCTTTCTTT
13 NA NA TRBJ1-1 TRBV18 CASSPRGGAEAFF TGTGCCAGCTCACCACGGGGCGGGGCTGAAGCTTTCTTT